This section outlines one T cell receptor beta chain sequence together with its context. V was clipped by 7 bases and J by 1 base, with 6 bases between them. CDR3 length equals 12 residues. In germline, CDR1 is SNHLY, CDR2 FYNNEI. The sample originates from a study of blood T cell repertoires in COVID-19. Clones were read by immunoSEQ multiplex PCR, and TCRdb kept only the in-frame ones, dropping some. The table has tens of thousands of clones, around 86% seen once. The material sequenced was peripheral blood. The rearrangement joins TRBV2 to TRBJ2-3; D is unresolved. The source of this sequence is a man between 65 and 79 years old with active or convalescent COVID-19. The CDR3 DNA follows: TGTGCCAGCAAGATAGGCACAGATACGCAGTATTTT. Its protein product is CASKIGTDTQYF.